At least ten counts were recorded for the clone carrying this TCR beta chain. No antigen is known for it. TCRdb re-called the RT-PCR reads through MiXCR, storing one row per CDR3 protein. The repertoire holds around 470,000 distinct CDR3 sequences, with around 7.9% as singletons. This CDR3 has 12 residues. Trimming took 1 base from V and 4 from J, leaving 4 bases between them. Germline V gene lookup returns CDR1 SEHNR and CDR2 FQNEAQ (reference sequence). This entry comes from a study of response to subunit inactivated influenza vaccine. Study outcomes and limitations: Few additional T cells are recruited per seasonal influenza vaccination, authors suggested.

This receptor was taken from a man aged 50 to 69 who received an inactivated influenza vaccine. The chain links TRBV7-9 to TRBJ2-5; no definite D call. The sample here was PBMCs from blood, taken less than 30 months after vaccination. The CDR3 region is CASSLESETQYF. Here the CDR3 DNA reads TGTGCCAGCAGCTTAGAGTCAGAGACCCAGTACTTC. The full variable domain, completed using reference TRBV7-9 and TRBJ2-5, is DTGVSQNPRHKITKRGQNVTFRCDPISEHNRLYWYRQTLGQGPEFLTYFQNEAQLEKSRLLSDRFSAERPKGSFSTLEIQRTEQGDSAMYLCASSLESETQYFGPGTRLLVL.